This T cell receptor beta chain emerged from a study of regulatory T cells in long-lasting Graves disease. V dropped 0 bases and J dropped 0; count of bases not matched to a gene: 0. CDR1 GTSNPN and CDR2 SVGIG come from the germline V gene (reference sequence). This CDR3 has 15 residues. Time point here: newly diagnosed GD, antithyroid drugs for less than 3 months. The TCR library was made from RNA extracted from PBMCs. Researchers made TCR beta libraries by using iRepertoire HTBI primers and running Arm-PCR on CDR3 regions. TCRdb redid the calling of the multiplex PCR reads with MiXCR, one entry per CDR3 protein. The sample carries about 440,000 distinct CDR3 sequences, around 14% recorded once. This clonotype was observed many times. The same sample was also studied in work on T cells in Graves' hyperthyroidism and ophthalmopathy.

This clonotype was sampled from a woman between 25 and 40 years old with Graves disease. Source: peripheral blood mononuclear cells (PBMCs), taken at new diagnosis, from a patient treated with antithyroid drugs. The chain carries TRBV30 and TRBJ2-3; 10 bases align to TRBD2. The CDR3 nucleotides read TGTGCCTGGAGTGTACTAGCGGGGAGCACAGATACGCAGTATTTT. It is translated as CAWSVLAGSTDTQYF.